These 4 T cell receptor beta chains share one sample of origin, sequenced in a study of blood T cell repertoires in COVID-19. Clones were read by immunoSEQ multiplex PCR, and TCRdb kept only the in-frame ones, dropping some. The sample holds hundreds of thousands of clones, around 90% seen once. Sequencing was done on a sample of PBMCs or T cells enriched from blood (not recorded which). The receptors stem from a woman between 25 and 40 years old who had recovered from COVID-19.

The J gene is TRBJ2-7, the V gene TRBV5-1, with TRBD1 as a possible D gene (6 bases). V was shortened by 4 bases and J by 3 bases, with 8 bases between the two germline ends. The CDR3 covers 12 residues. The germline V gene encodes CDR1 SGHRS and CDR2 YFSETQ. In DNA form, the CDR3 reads TGCGCCAGCAGCCAGGACAGCTACGAGCAGTACTTC. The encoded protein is CASSQDSYEQYF.

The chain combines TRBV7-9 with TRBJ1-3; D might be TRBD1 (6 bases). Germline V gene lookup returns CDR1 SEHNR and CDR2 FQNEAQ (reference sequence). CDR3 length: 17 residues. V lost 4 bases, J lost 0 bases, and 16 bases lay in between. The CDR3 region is CASSWRQGSSSGNTIYF. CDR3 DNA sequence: TGTGCCAGCAGCTGGCGGCAGGGGTCGAGCTCTGGAAACACCATATATTTT.

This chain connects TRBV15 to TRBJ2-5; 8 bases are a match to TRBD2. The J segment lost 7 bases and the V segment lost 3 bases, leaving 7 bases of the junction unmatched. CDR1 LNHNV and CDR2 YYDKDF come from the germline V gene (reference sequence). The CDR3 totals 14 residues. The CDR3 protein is CATSSREGIGTQYF. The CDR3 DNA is TGTGCCACCAGCAGTCGGGAGGGGATCGGGACCCAGTACTTC.

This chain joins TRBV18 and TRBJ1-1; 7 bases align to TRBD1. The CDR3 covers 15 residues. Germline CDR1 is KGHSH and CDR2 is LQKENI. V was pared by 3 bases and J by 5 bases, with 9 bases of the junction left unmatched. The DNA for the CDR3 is TGTGCCAGCTCACCCCGAACAGGGGCTGGAACTGAAGCTTTCTTT. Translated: CASSPRTGAGTEAFF. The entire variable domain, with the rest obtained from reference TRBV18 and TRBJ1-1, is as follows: NAGVMQNPRHLVRRRGQEARLRCSPMKGHSHVYWYRQLPEEGLKFMVYLQKENIIDESGMPKERFSAEFPKEGPSILRIQQVVRGDSAAYFCASSPRTGAGTEAFFGQGTRLTVV.